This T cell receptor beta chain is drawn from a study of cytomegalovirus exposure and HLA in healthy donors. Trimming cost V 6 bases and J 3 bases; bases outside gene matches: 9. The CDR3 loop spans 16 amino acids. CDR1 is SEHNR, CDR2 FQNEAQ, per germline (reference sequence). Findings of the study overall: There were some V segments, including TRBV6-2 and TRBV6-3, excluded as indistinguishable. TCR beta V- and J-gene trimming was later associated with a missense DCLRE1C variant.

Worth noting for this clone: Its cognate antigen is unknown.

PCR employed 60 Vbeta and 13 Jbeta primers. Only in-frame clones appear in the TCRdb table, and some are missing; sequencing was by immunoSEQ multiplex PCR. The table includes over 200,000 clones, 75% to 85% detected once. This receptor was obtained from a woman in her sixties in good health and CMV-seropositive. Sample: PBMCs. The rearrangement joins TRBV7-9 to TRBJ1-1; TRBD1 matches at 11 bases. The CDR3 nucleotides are TGTGCCAGCAGTCCGGGACAGGGGGAAGTTTACACTGAAGCTTTCTTT. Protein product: CASSPGQGEVYTEAFF.